The subject of this entry is one TCR beta chain. No antigen is known for it. The data originate from a study of identifying expanded T cells in peripheral blood. General study results and limits: Approximately two-week clone count variance significantly increased as total template count grew. Over about two and four weeks, about 15 and 19 clones changed, versus approximately 1.1 between replicates.

The protocol was immunoSEQ multiplex PCR, while the TCRdb copy is restricted to in-frame clones and leaves out a portion. The table has about 83,000 clones, around 91% seen once; the top ten hold 2.8%. The V gene's germline CDR1 is MDHEN and CDR2 SYDVKM. V lost 6 bases and J lost 5; bases outside the gene matches: 18. This CDR3 spans 17 amino acids. The genes are TRBV28 and TRBJ2-5; TRBD2 matches 7 bases. Sequenced sample: blood. This receptor was taken from a person aged 18-70 years in good health. The CDR3 here is CASRHPQGLAGVETQYF. The CDR3 DNA follows: TGTGCCAGCAGACACCCCCAGGGATTGGCGGGGGTGGAGACCCAGTACTTC.